What follows are 3 T cell receptor beta chains derived from one specimen sequenced in a study of beta chain features in type 1 diabetes. General study findings and limits: TCRB CDR3 length was moderately but significantly reduced in all four CD4+ subsets of Type 1 diabetes patients.

These receptors' targets are unknown. What was sequenced were expressed TCRB transcripts, since all of the isolated RNA had been reverse transcribed. Sequencing was performed with immunoSEQ multiplex PCR; in TCRdb, only in-frame clones are kept and a portion is missing. The sample lists around 120,000 clones; roughly 17% were seen once. Sequencing was performed on central memory CD4+ T cells from blood. These receptors all come from a man aged 18 to 30 with type 1 diabetes.

This clone was detected only a few times. The CDR3 spells CASSYGLAGRTDTQYF. In nucleotides, the CDR3 is TGCGCCAGCAGCTACGGACTAGCGGGGCGCACAGATACGCAGTATTTT. The chain couples TRBV5-1 to TRBJ2-3; 12 positions match TRBD2. V shed 3 bases, J shed 1 base, and the junction held 3 bases outside the gene matches. The CDR3 spans 16 residues. Per the germline V gene, CDR1 is SGHRS and CDR2 is YFSETQ.

V and J are TRBV25-1 and TRBJ1-1; 8 nucleotides align to TRBD1. Germline CDR1 is MGHDK and CDR2 is SYGVNS. The ends lost 3 bases at V and 3 bases at J; junction bases unmatched: 6. The CDR3 has 15 amino acids. CDR3 DNA sequence: TGTGCCAGCAGTGACCTGAACAGGGGGGACACTGAAGCTTTCTTT. This gives the protein CASSDLNRGDTEAFF.

The rearrangement uses TRBV7-2 and TRBJ1-6; 9 bases agree with TRBD1. The CDR3 totals 14 residues. Germline V gives CDR1 SGHTA, CDR2 FQGNSA. Trimming removed 6 bases from V and 15 bases from J; junction bases left unmatched: 12. The CDR3 DNA is TGTGCCAGCAGGCGGGGACAGGGCGCAATCAACCTCCACTTT. This sequence encodes CASRRGQGAINLHF.